These 17 T cell receptor beta chains share one sample of origin, sequenced in a study of T cells in tumors after PD-1 blockade. Here immunoSEQ multiplex PCR was the method, and the copy in TCRdb shows in-frame clones only, minus some. The data hold under 40,000 clones, with roughly 73% observed a single time. The sequenced sample was PBMCs, obtained after anti-PD-1 treatment. The receptors were sampled from a human donor with basal cell carcinoma.

J is TRBJ2-3 and V is TRBV7-2; D not certain. Per germline, CDR1 SGHTA and CDR2 FQGNSA. Trimming pared 7 bases from V and 11 bases from J, leaving 16 bases between. This CDR3 has 12 amino acids. Here the CDR3 DNA reads TGTGCCAGCACCTCCGTGGGTTGGGGGCAGTATTTT. Encoded protein: CASTSVGWGQYF.

J is TRBJ2-7 and V is TRBV6-1; maybe TRBD1 (5 bases). The V gene lost 3 bases and the J gene lost 4 bases, with 19 bases spanning the gap. CDR3 size: 16 residues. The germline CDR1 and CDR2 sequences are MNHNS and SASEGT. CDR3 sequence: CASSDNWGVGSYEQYF. CDR3 nucleotide sequence: TGTGCCAGCAGTGACAACTGGGGCGTTGGGTCTTACGAGCAGTACTTC.

This chain uses TRBV25-1 with TRBJ1-6; TRBD1 is a possible D gene (5 bases). V was pared by 6 bases and J by 10 bases, with 13 bases between. The CDR3 runs 13 residues. Germline CDR1 and CDR2: MGHDK and SYGVNS. In DNA form, the CDR3 reads TGTGCCAGCAGGGGGGATATACGGTCACCCCTCCACTTT. It codes for CASRGDIRSPLHF.

The gene calls are TRBV30 and TRBJ1-4; no clear D. The germline V and J ends were trimmed by 0 bases and 4 bases, with 6 bases remaining between them. This CDR3 has 13 amino acids. Germline V gene data show CDR1 as GTSNPN and CDR2 as SVGIG (reference sequence). The CDR3 region has the DNA TGTGCCTGGAGTGTGATGGATAATGAAAAACTGTTTTTT. Translation: CAWSVMDNEKLFF.

The chain links TRBV9 to TRBJ1-3, with unresolved D. The CDR3 length is 14 residues. Between the trimmed V and J ends, which lost 3 bases and 0 bases, there was a span of 7 bases. Looked up from germline, CDR1 is SGDLS and CDR2 is YYNGEE. CDR3 loop: CASSAHSSGNTIYF. CDR3 sequence (DNA): TGTGCCAGCAGCGCCCATTCCTCTGGAAACACCATATATTTT.

The V call is TRBV29-1, the J call TRBJ2-1; unclear D gene. The CDR3 length is 12 residues. CDR1 and CDR2 from the germline V gene are SQVTM and ANQGSEA. The V end was cut by 1 base, the J end by 8 bases, with 9 bases between. In DNA, the CDR3 is TGCAGCGTTGAAGCAGGTCTGGATGAGCAGTTCTTC. Amino acids: CSVEAGLDEQFF.

V usage is TRBV20-1 and J usage is TRBJ2-7; 10 nucleotides line up with TRBD2. J lost 3 bases, V lost 3 bases, and 8 bases had no gene match. The CDR3 runs to 15 residues. Germline loops: CDR1 DFQATT, CDR2 SNEGSKA (reference sequence). CDR3 bases: TGCAGTGCTAGTACACTAGCGGGGACCCTCTACGAGCAGTACTTC. Its protein product is CSASTLAGTLYEQYF.

V gene TRBV4-2 combines with J gene TRBJ2-1, with 7 bases aligning to TRBD2. The CDR3 is 15 residues long. Germline V CDR1 and CDR2: LGHNA, YNFKEQ. The J segment lost 8 bases and the V segment lost 4 bases, leaving 11 bases of the junction unmatched. Here the CDR3 DNA reads TGTGCCAGCAGCCCCGACCGGGGAGGGCGGGATGAGCAGTTCTTC. Residues: CASSPDRGGRDEQFF.

This chain joins TRBV9 and TRBJ2-7; perhaps D is TRBD1 or TRBD2 (6 bases each). V shed 0 bases and J shed 6 bases, with 19 bases lying between them. CDR3 length: 16 residues. Per germline, CDR1 SGDLS and CDR2 YYNGEE. CDR3 region: CASSVGPGGGESEQYF. The CDR3 nucleotides read TGTGCCAGCAGCGTAGGTCCCGGGGGCGGAGAAAGCGAGCAGTACTTC.

The chain has TRBV19 and TRBJ2-7; a possible D gene is TRBD1 (5 bases). V was trimmed by 0 bases and J by 5 bases, leaving 11 bases between them. The CDR3 extends over 14 amino acids. From germline, CDR1 is LNHDA and CDR2 SQIVND (reference sequence). The CDR3 DNA is TGTGCCAGTAGTATAGAAGCAGGGCTTCACGAGCAGTACTTC. This gives the protein CASSIEAGLHEQYF.

The chain has TRBV4-3 and TRBJ1-4, with D unresolved. Trimming took off 0 bases at V and 4 bases at J, with 3 bases between the two ends. This CDR3 spans 13 amino acids. Germline V gene lookup returns CDR1 LGHNA and CDR2 YSLEER. CDR3 bases: TGCGCCAGCAGCCAAGATGGTAATGAAAAACTGTTTTTT. Its protein product is CASSQDGNEKLFF.

CDR3 coding DNA: TGTGCCACTTCGGCAGGGTCGGATTACGAGCAGTACTTC. Translating it yields CATSAGSDYEQYF. The chain joins TRBV19 to TRBJ2-7; weak D call: TRBD1 (5 bases). The V end lost 10 bases, the J end lost 4 bases, and 17 bases lay between the germline ends. The germline V gene has CDR1 LNHDA and CDR2 SQIVND (reference sequence). The CDR3 runs to 13 residues.

Written as DNA, the CDR3 is TGTGCCAGCAGCTCCAGGGGCGAGCAGTTCTTC. It is translated as CASSSRGEQFF. The chain uses TRBV7-6 and TRBJ2-1, with a possible D match to TRBD1 (6 bases). The CDR3 covers 11 residues. Germline assignment: CDR1 SGHVS and CDR2 FNYEAQ. Trimming left V 4 bases short and J 10 bases short, with 8 bases between.

V gene TRBV30 combines with J gene TRBJ2-7, with D tentatively TRBD1 or TRBD2 (7 bases each). CDR3 length: 13 amino acids. V was cut by 3 bases and J by 3 bases, with 12 bases left in between. Germline V CDR1 and CDR2: GTSNPN, SVGIG (reference sequence). As DNA, the CDR3 is TGTGCCTGGAGCAGGGGGGGGGACTACGAGCAGTACTTC. Its protein product is CAWSRGGDYEQYF.

The J gene is TRBJ2-7, the V gene TRBV7-2; 8 bases align to TRBD1. Germline CDR1 and CDR2: SGHTA and FQGNSA. The ends lost 5 bases at V and 3 bases at J; junction bases unmatched: 9. The CDR3 runs to 15 residues. Written as DNA, the CDR3 is TGTGCCAGCAGCCCTCGGACAGGGCGCGGCTACGAGCAGTACTTC. It encodes CASSPRTGRGYEQYF.

The rearrangement links TRBV3-1 (or the pseudogene TRBV3-2) to TRBJ1-2; weak D call: TRBD1 (5 bases). The CDR3 consists of 16 residues. The V and J ends lost 4 bases and 2 bases respectively, with 17 bases between them. Per the germline V gene, CDR1 is LGHDT and CDR2 is YNNKEL (reference sequence). In DNA form, the CDR3 reads TGTGCCAGCAGCCCCCAGGGAAGGGGCAAAAACTATGGCTACACCTTC. Translated: CASSPQGRGKNYGYTF.

The chain joins TRBV28 to TRBJ2-7; 7 positions agree with TRBD2. V was clipped by 6 bases and J by 1 base; unmatched bases: 9. Germline CDR1 MDHEN, CDR2 SYDVKM. The CDR3 is 15 residues long. This CDR3 is CASSARGGKSYEQYF. CDR3 in DNA: TGTGCCAGCAGCGCTCGGGGAGGGAAATCCTACGAGCAGTACTTC.